This T cell receptor (beta chain) derives from a study of shared clonotypes between healthy human individuals. Naive CD8 cells, CD45RO-negative and positively selected for CCR7, excluded terminally differentiated effector memory CD45RA+ cells. This CDR3 has 15 residues. CDR1 SEHNR and CDR2 FQNEAQ come from the germline V gene (reference sequence). The V and J ends lost 7 bases and 0 bases respectively, with 13 bases between them. Profiling relied on immunoSEQ multiplex PCR, and the TCRdb table lists in-frame clones only, not all of them. Of approximately 840,000 clones in the sample, around 96% were seen once.

The sequencing input was naive CD8+ T cells sorted from blood. This receptor was taken from a man aged 25-40 years in good health. The chain links TRBV7-9 to TRBJ2-1; D gene uncertain. The CDR3 nucleotides read TGTGCCAGCACCCCAGCTAGTAGCTCCTACAATGAGCAGTTCTTC. Protein sequence: CASTPASSSYNEQFF. Full variable domain (missing parts from reference TRBV7-9 and TRBJ2-1): DTGVSQNPRHKITKRGQNVTFRCDPISEHNRLYWYRQTLGQGPEFLTYFQNEAQLEKSRLLSDRFSAERPKGSFSTLEIQRTEQGDSAMYLCASTPASSSYNEQFFGPGTRLTVL.